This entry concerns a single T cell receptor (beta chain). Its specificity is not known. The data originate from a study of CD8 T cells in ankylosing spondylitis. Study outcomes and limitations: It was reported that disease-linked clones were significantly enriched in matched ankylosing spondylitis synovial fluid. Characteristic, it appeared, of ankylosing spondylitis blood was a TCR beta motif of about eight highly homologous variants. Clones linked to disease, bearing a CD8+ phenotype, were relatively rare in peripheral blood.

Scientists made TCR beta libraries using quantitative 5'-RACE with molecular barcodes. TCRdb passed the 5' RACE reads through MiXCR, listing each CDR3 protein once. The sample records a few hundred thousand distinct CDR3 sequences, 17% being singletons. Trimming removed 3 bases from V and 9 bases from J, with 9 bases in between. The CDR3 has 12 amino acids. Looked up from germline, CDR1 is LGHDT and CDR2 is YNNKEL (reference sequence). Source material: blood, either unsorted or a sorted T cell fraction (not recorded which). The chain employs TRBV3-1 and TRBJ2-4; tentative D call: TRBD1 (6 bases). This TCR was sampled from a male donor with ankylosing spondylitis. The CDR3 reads CASSQGAGIQYF. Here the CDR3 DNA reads TGTGCCAGCAGCCAGGGGGCTGGCATTCAGTACTTC.